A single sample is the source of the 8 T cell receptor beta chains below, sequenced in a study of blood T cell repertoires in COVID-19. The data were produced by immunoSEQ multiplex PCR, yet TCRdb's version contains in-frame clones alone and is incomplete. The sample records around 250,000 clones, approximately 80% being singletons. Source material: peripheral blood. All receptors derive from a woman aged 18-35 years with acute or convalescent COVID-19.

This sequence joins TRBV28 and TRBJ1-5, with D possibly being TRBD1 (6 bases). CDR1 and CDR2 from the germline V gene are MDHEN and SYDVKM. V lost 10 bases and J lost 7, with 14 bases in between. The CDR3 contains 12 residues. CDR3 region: CATRLGAQPQHF. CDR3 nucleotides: TGTGCCACCAGATTGGGGGCACAGCCCCAGCATTTT. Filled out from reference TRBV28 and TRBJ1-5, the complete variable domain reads DVKVTQSSRYLVKRTGEKVFLECVQDMDHENMFWYRQDPGLGLRLIYFSYDVKMKEKGDIPEGYSVSREKKERFSLILESASTNQTSMYLCATRLGAQPQHFGDGTRLSIL.

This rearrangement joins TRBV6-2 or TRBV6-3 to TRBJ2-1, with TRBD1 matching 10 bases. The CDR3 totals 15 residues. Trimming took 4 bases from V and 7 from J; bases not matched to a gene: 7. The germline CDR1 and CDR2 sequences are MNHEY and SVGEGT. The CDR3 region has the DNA TGTGCCAGCAGTTTATCCGGGACAGGGGAAAATGAGCAGTTCTTC. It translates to CASSLSGTGENEQFF.

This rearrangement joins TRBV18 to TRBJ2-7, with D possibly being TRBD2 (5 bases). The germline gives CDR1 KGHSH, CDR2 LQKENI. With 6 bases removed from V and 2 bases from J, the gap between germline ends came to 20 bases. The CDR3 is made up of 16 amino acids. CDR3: CASSGGQPSIAYEQYF. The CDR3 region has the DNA TGTGCCAGCTCGGGCGGGCAGCCTAGTATTGCCTACGAGCAGTACTTC.

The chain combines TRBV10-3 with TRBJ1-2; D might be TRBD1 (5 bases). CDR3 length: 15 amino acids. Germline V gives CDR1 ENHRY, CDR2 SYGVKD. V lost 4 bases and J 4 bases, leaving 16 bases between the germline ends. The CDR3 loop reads CAISGREGLGYGYTF. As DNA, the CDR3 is TGTGCCATCAGTGGCCGGGAGGGGTTAGGCTATGGCTACACCTTC.

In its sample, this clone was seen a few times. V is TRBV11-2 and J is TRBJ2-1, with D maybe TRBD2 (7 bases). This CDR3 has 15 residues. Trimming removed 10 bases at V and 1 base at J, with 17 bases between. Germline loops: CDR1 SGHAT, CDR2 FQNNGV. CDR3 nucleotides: TGTGCCACCGCGACAGGCGGGAGTTCCTACAATGAGCAGTTCTTC. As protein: CATATGGSSYNEQFF. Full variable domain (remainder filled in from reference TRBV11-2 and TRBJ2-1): EAGVAQSPRYKIIEKRQSVAFWCNPISGHATLYWYQQILGQGPKLLIQFQNNGVVDDSQLPKDRFSAERLKGVDSTLKIQPAKLEDSAVYLCATATGGSSYNEQFFGPGTRLTVL.

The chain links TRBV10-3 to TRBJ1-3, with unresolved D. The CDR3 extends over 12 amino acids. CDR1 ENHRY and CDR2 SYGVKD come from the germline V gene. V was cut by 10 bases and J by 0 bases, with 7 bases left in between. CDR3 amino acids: CATISSGNTIYF. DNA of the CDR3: TGTGCCACCATTAGCTCTGGAAACACCATATATTTT.

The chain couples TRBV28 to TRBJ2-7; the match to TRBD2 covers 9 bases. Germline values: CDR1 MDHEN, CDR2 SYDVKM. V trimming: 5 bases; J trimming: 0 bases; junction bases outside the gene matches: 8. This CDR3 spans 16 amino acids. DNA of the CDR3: TGTGCCAGCAGTGCCCCGGGACTAGCTTTCTCCTACGAGCAGTACTTC. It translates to CASSAPGLAFSYEQYF.

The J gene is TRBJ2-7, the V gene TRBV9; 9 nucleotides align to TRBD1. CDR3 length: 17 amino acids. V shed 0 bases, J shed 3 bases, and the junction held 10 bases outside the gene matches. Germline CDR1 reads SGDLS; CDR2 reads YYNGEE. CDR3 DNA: TGTGCCAGCAGCGTAGTTTGCGGTCGGGACAGGGTCTACGAGCAGTACTTC. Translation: CASSVVCGRDRVYEQYF.